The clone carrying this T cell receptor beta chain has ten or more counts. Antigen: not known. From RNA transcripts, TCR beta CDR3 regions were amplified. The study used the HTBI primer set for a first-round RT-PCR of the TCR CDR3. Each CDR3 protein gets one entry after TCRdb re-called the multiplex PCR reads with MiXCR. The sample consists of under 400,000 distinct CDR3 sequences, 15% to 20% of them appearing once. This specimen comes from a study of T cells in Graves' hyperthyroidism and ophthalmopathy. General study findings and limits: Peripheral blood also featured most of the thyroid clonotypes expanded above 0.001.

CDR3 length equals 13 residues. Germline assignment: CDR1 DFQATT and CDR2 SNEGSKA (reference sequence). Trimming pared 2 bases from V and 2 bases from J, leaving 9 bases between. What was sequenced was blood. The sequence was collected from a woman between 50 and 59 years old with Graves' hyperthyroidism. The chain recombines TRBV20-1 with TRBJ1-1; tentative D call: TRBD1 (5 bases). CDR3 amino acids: CSARWGGNTEAFF. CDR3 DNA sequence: TGCAGTGCTAGATGGGGCGGTAACACTGAAGCTTTCTTT.